This entry concerns a single T cell receptor beta chain. These data belong to a study of blood T cell repertoires in COVID-19. Trimming shortened V by 8 bases and J by 3 bases, and 11 bases separated the two germline ends. Germline CDR1 is WSHSY and CDR2 is SAAADI. The CDR3 spans 13 residues. Only in-frame clones appear in the TCRdb table, and some are missing; sequencing was by immunoSEQ multiplex PCR. The sample has around 91,000 clones; 70% to 80% are singletons. The sequenced material came from peripheral blood. The clonotype was recovered from a woman older than 75 with active or convalescent COVID-19. This chain links TRBV10-2 with TRBJ1-5; perhaps TRBD1 as D (6 bases). CDR3 nucleotide sequence: TGCGCCAGCGGGCAGGGGAACAATCAGCCCCAGCATTTT. It translates to CASGQGNNQPQHF.